These 20 T cell receptor beta chains came from one sample sequenced in a study of T cell changes during pregnancy in multiple sclerosis. Some clones are missing from TCRdb's copy, which holds only in-frame ones; the method was immunoSEQ multiplex PCR. The sample shows 39,000 or so clones, 90% of them seen only once. This specimen consisted of CD8+ T cells from peripheral blood mononuclear cells, obtained in the first trimester of pregnancy. These receptors were taken from a female donor with multiple sclerosis, enrolled in a pregnancy study.

J is TRBJ2-3 and V is TRBV5-6, with unresolved D. The V end lost 1 base, the J end lost 0 bases, and 9 bases lay between the germline ends. The CDR3 extends over 15 amino acids. CDR1 SGHDT and CDR2 YYEEEE come from the germline V gene. The CDR3 is CASSLYFPSTDTQYF. As DNA, the CDR3 is TGTGCCAGCAGCTTGTACTTTCCTAGCACAGATACGCAGTATTTT.

The chain combines TRBV18 with TRBJ1-3; D might be TRBD1 (5 bases). The CDR3 has 15 amino acids. CDR1 is KGHSH, CDR2 LQKENI, per germline. Deletions cut 6 bases from V and 0 bases from J, with 12 bases between. The CDR3 loop is CASSPGQLSGNTIYF. In DNA, the CDR3 is TGTGCCAGCTCTCCCGGACAACTCTCTGGAAACACCATATATTTT.

This clone appeared once. The J gene is TRBJ2-1, the V gene TRBV21-1; the DNA was not compared with TRBD2, the D call given in the table. TRBV21-1 is a pseudogene segment. The CDR3 runs 13 residues. This CDR3 is CASTPNWGGEQFF. The DNA of the CDR3 is TGTGCCAGCACTCCAAATTGGGGAGGGGAGCAGTTCTTC.

V is TRBV11-3 and J is TRBJ1-3; D is undetermined. CDR1 is SGHNT, CDR2 YENEEA, per germline. There are 16 residues in the CDR3. V lost 5 bases and J lost 4, with 18 bases in between. CDR3 nucleotides: TGTGCCAGCAGCCAACCCCCGATTGTAGCAGGAAACACCATATATTTT. This codes for CASSQPPIVAGNTIYF.

This chain links TRBV13 with TRBJ1-3, with unresolved D. This CDR3 contains 13 residues. CDR1 and CDR2 from the germline V gene are PRHDT and FYEKMQ (reference sequence). V lost 6 bases, J lost 2 bases, and 8 bases lay in between. The CDR3 region is CASSPDTGNTIYF. The CDR3 DNA sequence: TGTGCCAGCAGTCCAGACACTGGAAACACCATATATTTT.

This clone was found a few times. The chain recombines TRBV5-1 with TRBJ2-2, with 11 bases lining up with TRBD2. V dropped 2 bases and J dropped 6; count of bases not matched to a gene: 6. Germline CDR1 and CDR2: SGHRS and YFSETQ. The CDR3 spans 16 residues. CDR3 sequence: CASSLPGLAVAGELFF. The CDR3 DNA reads as TGCGCCAGCAGCTTACCGGGACTAGCGGTCGCCGGGGAGCTGTTTTTT.

The V call is TRBV12-5, the J call TRBJ2-7; tentatively, D is TRBD2 (6 bases). Germline V gene sequence: CDR1 LGHNT, CDR2 FRNRAP. The CDR3 is made up of 16 amino acids. V lost 0 bases, J lost 0 bases, and 12 bases lay in between. CDR3 DNA sequence: TGTGCTAGTGGTTTGGTACTGGGAGGTTCCTCCTACGAGCAGTACTTC. Amino acid sequence: CASGLVLGGSSYEQYF.

This clone was counted a few times. CDR3 sequence reads: CASSEWGSPNYGYTF. The CDR3, as DNA: TGTGCCAGCAGTGAATGGGGCAGCCCAAACTATGGCTACACCTTC. The rearrangement links TRBV6-1 to TRBJ1-2, with a possible D match to TRBD1 (5 bases). Germline V gene lookup returns CDR1 MNHNS and CDR2 SASEGT. Deletions cut 2 bases from V and 2 bases from J, with 12 bases between. The CDR3 is 15 residues long.

The V call is TRBV21-1, the J call TRBJ1-1. TRBV21-1 counts as a pseudogene. This CDR3 spans 16 amino acids. CDR3 coding DNA: TGTGCCAGCAGCTGGGGGGACTCTATAACAAACACTGAAGCTTTCTTT. Translation gives CASSWGDSITNTEAFF.

J is TRBJ1-2 and V is TRBV7-9, with 7 bases matching TRBD1. Trimming at V came to 5 bases and at J to 14 bases, leaving 14 bases not matched to a gene. CDR1 and CDR2 from the germline V gene are SEHNR and FQNEAQ (reference sequence). The CDR3 extends over 13 amino acids. The CDR3 sequence: CASSPPGQAASTF. CDR3 nucleotides: TGTGCCAGCAGCCCCCCAGGACAGGCGGCTAGTACCTTC.

The chain carries TRBV2 and TRBJ2-3; possibly TRBD1 for D (6 bases). V was cut by 1 base and J by 1 base, with 9 bases left in between. Germline V gene sequence: CDR1 SNHLY, CDR2 FYNNEI. The CDR3 has 15 amino acids. Written as DNA, the CDR3 is TGTGCCAGCAGTGAAGGGGGGCTCGGCACAGATACGCAGTATTTT. This translates into CASSEGGLGTDTQYF.

The CDR3 region has the DNA TGTGCCAGTACCCTAGGTAACACAGATACGCAGTATTTT. It is translated as CASTLGNTDTQYF. The J gene is TRBJ2-3, the V gene TRBV19; the D is unclear. V dropped 7 bases and J dropped 2 bases, with 10 bases sitting between them. Germline lookup yields CDR1 LNHDA and CDR2 SQIVND (reference sequence). This CDR3 comprises 13 residues.

The J gene is TRBJ1-3, the V gene TRBV7-2, with 7 bases aligning to TRBD1. The CDR3 has 15 amino acids. The V gene end was trimmed by 5 bases and the J gene end by 0 bases; junction bases not matched to a gene: 4. The germline gives CDR1 SGHTA, CDR2 FQGNSA. Here the CDR3 DNA reads TGTGCCAGCAGCCCGACAGGGATCTCTGGAAACACCATATATTTT. This codes for CASSPTGISGNTIYF.

This chain uses TRBV4-1 with TRBJ1-2; 8 nucleotides agree with TRBD1. The CDR3 covers 14 residues. J lost 7 bases, V lost 2 bases, and 6 bases had no gene match. From germline, CDR1 is MGHRA and CDR2 YSYEKL. CDR3 DNA sequence: TGCGCCAGCAGCCAATATCAGGGGGCGGCTGGCTACACCTTC. Its translation: CASSQYQGAAGYTF.

The chain carries TRBV27 and TRBJ2-7, with TRBD1 matching over 7 bases. The CDR3 has 12 residues. J lost 7 bases, V lost 6 bases, and 6 bases had no gene match. Per germline, CDR1 MNHEY and CDR2 SMNVEV (reference sequence). CDR3 in amino acids: CASREGAREQYF. The CDR3 DNA is TGTGCCAGCAGAGAGGGGGCGAGGGAGCAGTACTTC.

The genes are TRBV10-1 and TRBJ2-7, with D possibly matching TRBD2 (5 bases). With 3 bases removed from V and 8 bases from J, the gap between germline ends came to 8 bases. Germline CDR1 is WNHNN and CDR2 is SYGVQD (reference sequence). The CDR3 runs to 11 residues. The CDR3 DNA sequence: TGCGCCAGCAGTGATGGCGGGCAGCAGTACTTC. Amino acid sequence: CASSDGGQQYF.

Only a few counts were recorded for this clone. The chain links TRBV28 to TRBJ1-5, with D possibly TRBD1 on 6 matching bases. CDR1 is MDHEN and CDR2 is SYDVKM in the germline V gene. The length of the CDR3 is 13 residues. With 5 bases removed from V and 4 bases from J, the gap between germline ends came to 9 bases. CDR3 protein: CASSLQGNQPQHF. CDR3 DNA sequence: TGTGCCAGCAGTCTACAGGGTAATCAGCCCCAGCATTTT. Drawing the rest from reference TRBV28 and TRBJ1-5, the complete variable domain is DVKVTQSSRYLVKRTGEKVFLECVQDMDHENMFWYRQDPGLGLRLIYFSYDVKMKEKGDIPEGYSVSREKKERFSLILESASTNQTSMYLCASSLQGNQPQHFGDGTRLSIL.

The rearrangement joins TRBV19 to TRBJ2-3; no clear D. Trimming took 5 bases from V and 0 from J, leaving 9 bases between them. Germline V gene data show CDR1 as LNHDA and CDR2 as SQIVND (reference sequence). The CDR3 is 14 amino acids. The CDR3 loop reads CASSSALSTDTQYF. The CDR3 nucleotides are TGTGCCAGTAGTTCCGCCCTAAGCACAGATACGCAGTATTTT.

This chain links TRBV7-6 with TRBJ2-7; 13 positions match TRBD2. Trimming at V came to 5 bases and at J to 1 base, leaving 2 bases not matched to a gene. In germline, CDR1 is SGHVS, CDR2 FNYEAQ. The CDR3 has 15 residues. CDR3 nucleotide sequence: TGTGCCAGCAGCGTGACTAGCGGGGGGTCCTACGAGCAGTACTTC. This gives the protein CASSVTSGGSYEQYF.

This chain connects TRBV30 to TRBJ2-7; 8 positions match TRBD2. The CDR3 extends over 14 amino acids. V was clipped by 0 bases and J by 6 bases; unmatched bases: 7. Germline V gene lookup returns CDR1 GTSNPN and CDR2 SVGIG (reference sequence). The CDR3 DNA reads as TGTGCCTGGAGTGTGACGGGAGGGCCTGCCGAGCAGTACTTC. Protein: CAWSVTGGPAEQYF. Full variable domain (rest looked up from reference TRBV30 and TRBJ2-7): SQTIHQWPATLVQPVGSPLSLECTVEGTSNPNLYWYRQAAGRGLQLLFYSVGIGQISSEVPQNLSASRPQDRQFILSSKKLLLSDSGFYLCAWSVTGGPAEQYFGPGTRLTVT.